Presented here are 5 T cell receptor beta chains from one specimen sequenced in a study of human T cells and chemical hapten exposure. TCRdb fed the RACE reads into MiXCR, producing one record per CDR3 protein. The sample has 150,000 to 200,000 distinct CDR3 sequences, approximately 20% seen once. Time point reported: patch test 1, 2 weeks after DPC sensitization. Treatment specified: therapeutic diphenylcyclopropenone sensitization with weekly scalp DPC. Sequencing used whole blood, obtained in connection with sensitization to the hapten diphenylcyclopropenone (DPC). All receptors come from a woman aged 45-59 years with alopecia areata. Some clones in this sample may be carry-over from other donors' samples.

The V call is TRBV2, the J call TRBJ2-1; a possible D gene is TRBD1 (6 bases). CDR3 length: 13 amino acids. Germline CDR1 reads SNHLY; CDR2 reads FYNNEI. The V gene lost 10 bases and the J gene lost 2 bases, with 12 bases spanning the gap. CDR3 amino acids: CANSQGPYNEQFF. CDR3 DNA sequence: TGTGCCAACTCGCAGGGGCCCTACAATGAGCAGTTCTTC.

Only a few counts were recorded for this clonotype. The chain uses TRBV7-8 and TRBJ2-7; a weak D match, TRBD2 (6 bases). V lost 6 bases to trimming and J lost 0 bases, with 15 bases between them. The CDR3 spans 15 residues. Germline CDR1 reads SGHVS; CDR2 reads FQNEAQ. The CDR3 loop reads CASSPGLPNSYEQYF. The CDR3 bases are TGTGCCAGCAGTCCGGGACTTCCGAACTCCTACGAGCAGTACTTC.

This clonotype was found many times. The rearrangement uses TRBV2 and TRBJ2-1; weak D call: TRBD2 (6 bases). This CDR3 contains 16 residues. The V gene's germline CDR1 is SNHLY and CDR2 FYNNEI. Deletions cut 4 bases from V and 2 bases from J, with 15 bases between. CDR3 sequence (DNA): TGTGCCAGCAGTGCGACGAGCGGAGGGACCTACAATGAGCAGTTCTTC. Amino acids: CASSATSGGTYNEQFF.

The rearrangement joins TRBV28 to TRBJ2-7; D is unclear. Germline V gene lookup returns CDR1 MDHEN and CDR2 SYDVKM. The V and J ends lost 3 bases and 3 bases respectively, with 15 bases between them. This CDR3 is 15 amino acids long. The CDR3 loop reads CASSFGVAAYYEQYF. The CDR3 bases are TGTGCCAGCAGTTTTGGGGTGGCGGCCTACTACGAGCAGTACTTC.

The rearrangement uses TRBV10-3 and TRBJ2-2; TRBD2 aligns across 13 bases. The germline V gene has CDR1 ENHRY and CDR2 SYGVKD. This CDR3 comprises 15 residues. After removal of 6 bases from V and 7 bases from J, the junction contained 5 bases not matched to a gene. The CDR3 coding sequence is TGTGCCATCAGCCGGACTAGCGGGAGTGGCGGGGAGCTGTTTTTT. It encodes CAISRTSGSGGELFF.